This record covers a single TCR beta chain. The target of this receptor is not known. Base qualities are not at hand, and no much larger clone is one base apart. The sample comes from a study of CD8 T cells in ankylosing spondylitis listed by TCRdb under 2017. Turning to the overall study: T cell receptor beta repertoires were profiled in healthy donors and ankylosing spondylitis patients so that disease-linked TCR variants could be found. The whole study cohort included about a hundred healthy donors and 20 to 30 ankylosing spondylitis patients. Samples of peripheral blood were taken, and for ankylosing spondylitis patients, synovial fluid was collected as well. What the authors observed across the whole study: The disease-linked clones had a CD8+ phenotype and were found at relatively low frequencies in peripheral blood. Some TCR beta motif variants had previously been reported in synovial fluid and blood of reactive arthritis patients, which suggested common disease-initiation mechanisms. Significant enrichment of the disease-linked clones was reported in matched synovial fluid samples from ankylosing spondylitis patients. A TCR beta motif made up of several highly homologous amino acid variants appeared to be characteristic of blood from ankylosing spondylitis patients.

Sequencing was performed on an Illumina HiSeq 2500. Quantitative 5'-RACE with molecular barcodes was used to prepare TCR beta libraries. In the source study's methods: Disease-linked TCR variants were identified with a new computational method built on a probabilistic model of VDJ rearrangement. In-frame beta chains were kept once TCRdb had trimmed the public reads at Q25 with fastp and called clones with MiXCR. Under each unique CDR3 protein, matching rows form one entry showing the most common genes and DNA. The V and J calls shown here were made by TCRdb, not taken from the authors' results. This sample has more than 200,000 distinct CDR3 sequences in its table, and about 24% of those were observed once. The biggest ten clones account for roughly 0.6% of the sample. From the germline V gene (reference sequence), CDR1 is DFQATT and CDR2 is SNEGSKA. The CDR3 starts with the cysteine, ends with the phenylalanine, and has 14 residues. Only the CDR3 DNA stays, 42 bases, in frame from base 1. Trimming at the junction amounts to 3 bases on V and 6 bases on J, and the germline ends lie 15 bases apart.

This receptor was taken from a male donor with ankylosing spondylitis or in good health (not recorded which). The sequencing sample was made of blood, either unsorted or a sorted T cell fraction (not recorded which). The chain couples TRBV20-1 to TRBJ1-5, with the identity of the D gene unclear. The nucleotides read TGCAGTGCTAGCAGGACCGGGGAGTTTCAGCCCCAGCATTTT. This translates into CSASRTGEFQPQHF.